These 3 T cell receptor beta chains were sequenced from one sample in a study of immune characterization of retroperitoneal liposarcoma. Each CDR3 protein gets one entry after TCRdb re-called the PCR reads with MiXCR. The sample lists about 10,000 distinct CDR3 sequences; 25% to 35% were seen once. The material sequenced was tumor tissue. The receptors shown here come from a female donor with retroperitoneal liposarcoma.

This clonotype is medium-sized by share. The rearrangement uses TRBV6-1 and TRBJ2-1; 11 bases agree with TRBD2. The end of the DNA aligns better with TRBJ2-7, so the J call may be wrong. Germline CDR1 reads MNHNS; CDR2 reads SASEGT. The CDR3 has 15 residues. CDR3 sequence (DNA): TGTGCCAGCAGTGAAACTAGCGGGGGTTACAATGAGCAGTACTTC. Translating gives CASSETSGGYNEQYF.

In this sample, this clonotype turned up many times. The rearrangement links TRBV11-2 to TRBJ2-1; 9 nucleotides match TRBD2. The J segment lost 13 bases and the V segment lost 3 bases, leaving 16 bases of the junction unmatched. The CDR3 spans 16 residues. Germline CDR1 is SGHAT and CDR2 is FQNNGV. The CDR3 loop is CASSFAVRGGRETQFF. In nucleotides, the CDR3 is TGTGCCAGCAGCTTTGCAGTGCGGGGGGGCCGGGAGACCCAGTTCTTC.

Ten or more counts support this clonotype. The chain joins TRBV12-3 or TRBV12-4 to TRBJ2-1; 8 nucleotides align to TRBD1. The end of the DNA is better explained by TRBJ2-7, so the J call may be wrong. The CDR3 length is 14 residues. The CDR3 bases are TGTGCCAGCAGTTCGCCGGGACAGGCGGACGAGCAGTACTTC. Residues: CASSSPGQADEQYF.